The next 25 T cell receptor beta chains were all read from a single sample in a study of blood T cell repertoires in COVID-19. The repertoire was sequenced with immunoSEQ multiplex PCR; TCRdb's copy has only in-frame clones and lacks some. The sample includes approximately 30,000 clones, roughly 79% of them seen just once. The sample consisted of peripheral blood. These receptors all stem from a man between 65 and 85 years old with acute or convalescent COVID-19.

The V call is TRBV10-3, the J call TRBJ2-3; D perhaps matches TRBD1 (6 bases). The V and J ends lost 4 bases and 3 bases respectively, with 8 bases between them. Germline V gives CDR1 ENHRY, CDR2 SYGVKD. This CDR3 is built from 13 residues. The CDR3 spells CAISGQVTDTQYF. The DNA of the CDR3 is TGTGCCATCAGTGGACAGGTTACAGATACGCAGTATTTT.

This clone was counted a single time. The genes are TRBV7-9 and TRBJ2-2; perhaps TRBD1 as D (6 bases). The ends were cut back, 10 bases at V and 3 bases at J, with 21 bases in the middle. This CDR3 comprises 16 residues. Germline V gene data show CDR1 as SEHNR and CDR2 as FQNEAQ (reference sequence). CDR3 in DNA: TGTGCCACCCTGAAACCCGGGACATTATACACCGGGGAGCTGTTTTTT. Translation: CATLKPGTLYTGELFF.

The chain employs TRBV9 and TRBJ2-3; 7 bases agree with TRBD2. The trim removed 4 bases at V and 3 bases at J, leaving 8 bases unmatched. Germline-derived CDR1 and CDR2 are SGDLS and YYNGEE. The length of the CDR3 is 15 residues. The CDR3 loop reads CASSPRLASTDTQYF. The CDR3 coding sequence is TGTGCCAGCAGCCCCAGACTAGCCTCGACAGATACGCAGTATTTT.

The chain couples TRBV5-1 to TRBJ2-7, with D tentatively TRBD2 (6 bases). V shed 0 bases and J shed 2 bases, with 21 bases lying between them. The CDR3 totals 18 residues. Germline V CDR1 and CDR2: SGHRS, YFSETQ. This CDR3 reads CASSLGGGGFSETYEQYF. CDR3 coding DNA: TGCGCCAGCAGCTTGGGGGGCGGAGGGTTTAGCGAAACCTACGAGCAGTACTTC.

This chain uses TRBV6-5 with TRBJ2-7; TRBD2 might be the D (6 bases). V was clipped by 0 bases and J by 1 base, with 13 bases between them. Per the germline V gene, CDR1 is MNHEY and CDR2 is SVGAGI. The CDR3 covers 16 residues. The CDR3: CASSYSGGVQSYEQYF. The CDR3 DNA is TGTGCCAGCAGTTACTCCGGCGGGGTTCAGTCCTACGAGCAGTACTTC.

The chain couples TRBV11-2 to TRBJ2-1; 10 nucleotides agree with TRBD2. This CDR3 is 17 amino acids long. The germline gives CDR1 SGHAT, CDR2 FQNNGV. After removal of 3 bases from V and 0 bases from J, the junction contained 5 bases not matched to a gene. CDR3 in amino acids: CASSLLAGGLSYNEQFF. Written as DNA, the CDR3 is TGTGCCAGCAGCTTGTTAGCGGGGGGCCTCTCCTACAATGAGCAGTTCTTC. The variable domain in full, with the rest retrieved from reference TRBV11-2 and TRBJ2-1, is EAGVAQSPRYKIIEKRQSVAFWCNPISGHATLYWYQQILGQGPKLLIQFQNNGVVDDSQLPKDRFSAERLKGVDSTLKIQPAKLEDSAVYLCASSLLAGGLSYNEQFFGPGTRLTVL.

This chain links TRBV21-1 with TRBJ1-2; the listed D gene, TRBD1, was not tested against the DNA. TRBV21-1 is noted as a pseudogene. This CDR3 spans 22 amino acids. As DNA, the CDR3 is TGTGCCAGCAGCGCATTAAACCTCAGGGGCTTAGACGCCGTTACCCAAATCTATGGCTACACCTTC. Translating gives CASSALNLRGLDAVTQIYGYTF.

The chain carries TRBV28 and TRBJ1-1, with TRBD1 identical over 7 bases. The CDR3 is 15 residues long. CDR1 and CDR2 (germline): MDHEN, SYDVKM. Trimming removed 5 bases from V and 3 bases from J; junction bases left unmatched: 9. This chain's CDR3 is CASSPRQGWDTEAFF. CDR3 bases: TGTGCCAGCAGTCCACGACAGGGTTGGGACACTGAAGCTTTCTTT. The variable domain in full, with the rest retrieved from reference TRBV28 and TRBJ1-1, is DVKVTQSSRYLVKRTGEKVFLECVQDMDHENMFWYRQDPGLGLRLIYFSYDVKMKEKGDIPEGYSVSREKKERFSLILESASTNQTSMYLCASSPRQGWDTEAFFGQGTRLTVV.

V usage is TRBV6-2 or TRBV6-3 and J usage is TRBJ2-7; TRBD1 aligns across 7 bases. The V gene end was trimmed by 5 bases and the J gene end by 3 bases; junction bases not matched to a gene: 4. This CDR3 spans 13 amino acids. In germline, CDR1 is MNHEY, CDR2 SVGEGT. CDR3 residues: CASSKAGGYEQYF. The CDR3 DNA sequence: TGTGCCAGCAGTAAGGCAGGGGGCTACGAGCAGTACTTC.

CDR3 sequence: CASSTPMSAMGTEAFF. The CDR3 DNA reads TGTGCCAGCAGCACCCCTATGAGCGCGATGGGCACTGAAGCTTTCTTT. The V call is TRBV5-4, the J call TRBJ1-1; D gene ambiguous. The CDR3 is 16 amino acids. V shed 4 bases and J shed 4 bases, with 20 bases lying between them. CDR1 and CDR2 from the germline V gene are SGHNT and YYREEE (reference sequence).

V is TRBV14 and J is TRBJ1-2; D perhaps matches TRBD1 (5 bases). CDR1 and CDR2 (germline): SGHDN, FVKESK. The CDR3 is made up of 13 amino acids. V gave up 1 base and J gave up 7 bases, with 10 bases separating them. CDR3 DNA: TGTGCCAGCAGCCAAGCAGGGAGGGGTGGCTACACCTTC. It translates to CASSQAGRGGYTF. The complete variable domain, with remaining parts taken from reference TRBV14 and TRBJ1-2, reads EAGVTQFPSHSVIEKGQTVTLRCDPISGHDNLYWYRRVMGKEIKFLLHFVKESKQDESGMPNNRFLAERTGGTYSTLKVQPAELEDSGVYFCASSQAGRGGYTFGSGTRLTVV.

The chain employs TRBV7-9 and TRBJ1-2; TRBD1 matches 8 bases. There are 12 residues in the CDR3. In germline, CDR1 is SEHNR, CDR2 FQNEAQ (reference sequence). V gave up 11 bases and J gave up 3 bases; unmatched junction bases: 5. The CDR3 reads CAGGTGDYGYTF. The CDR3 coding sequence is TGTGCCGGGGGGACAGGCGACTATGGCTACACCTTC.

This clone was seen repeatedly, ten times or more. V and J are TRBV28 and TRBJ2-1; 7 bases are a match to TRBD1. The junction had 13 bases not matched to a gene; V was cut back by 6 bases and J by 8 bases. This CDR3 is built from 15 residues. CDR1 and CDR2 from the germline V gene are MDHEN and SYDVKM. The CDR3 DNA reads TGTGCCAGCAGACTAGAGGACAGGCAATCCGATGAGCAGTTCTTC. The encoded protein is CASRLEDRQSDEQFF.

The chain joins TRBV11-2 to TRBJ1-3; D is undetermined. V was trimmed by 2 bases and J by 4 bases, leaving 18 bases between them. This CDR3 contains 17 residues. Germline CDR1 SGHAT, CDR2 FQNNGV. The CDR3 sequence: CASSLFETSAAGNTIYF. As DNA, the CDR3 is TGTGCCAGCAGCTTATTCGAGACTTCCGCCGCGGGAAACACCATATATTTT. Using reference TRBV11-2 and TRBJ1-3 for the parts outside the CDR3, the full variable domain is EAGVAQSPRYKIIEKRQSVAFWCNPISGHATLYWYQQILGQGPKLLIQFQNNGVVDDSQLPKDRFSAERLKGVDSTLKIQPAKLEDSAVYLCASSLFETSAAGNTIYFGEGSWLTVV.

Regarding this clone: An end of the junction does not agree with germline; a read error may underlie this. The chain is built from TRBV5-1 and TRBJ1-1; 7 bases fit TRBD1. CDR1 and CDR2 (germline): SGHRS, YFSETQ. This CDR3 has 16 residues. The CDR3 region is CASSLSADRVSTEAFF. CDR3 DNA: TGCGCCAGCAGCCTGTCTGCCGACAGGGTAAGCACTGAAGCTTTCTTC.

V gene TRBV5-1 combines with J gene TRBJ2-5; D is ambiguous. The CDR3 spans 13 residues. Trimming left V 5 bases short and J 2 bases short, with 10 bases between. CDR1 is SGHRS and CDR2 is YFSETQ in the germline V gene. CDR3 DNA sequence: TGCGCCAGCAGACCCGATACTCAAGAGACCCAGTACTTC. It codes for CASRPDTQETQYF.

The CDR3 region is CATTPVEGYSNQPQHF. The CDR3 region has the DNA TGTGCCACCACACCCGTTGAGGGTTATAGCAATCAGCCCCAGCATTTT. This sequence joins TRBV15 and TRBJ1-5; D unclear. The V end was cut by 7 bases, the J end by 0 bases, with 16 bases between. Germline V lookup: CDR1 LNHNV, CDR2 YYDKDF (reference sequence). The CDR3 runs 16 residues. Variable domain in full (rest from reference TRBV15 and TRBJ1-5): DAMVIQNPRYQVTQFGKPVTLSCSQTLNHNVMYWYQQKSSQAPKLLFHYYDKDFNNEADTPDNFQSRRPNTSFCFLDIRSPGLGDTAMYLCATTPVEGYSNQPQHFGDGTRLSIL.

This chain joins TRBV30 and TRBJ2-5; D call uncertain. This CDR3 is 12 amino acids long. Per germline, CDR1 GTSNPN and CDR2 SVGIG (reference sequence). The ends were cut back, 5 bases at V and 5 bases at J, with 12 bases in the middle. The DNA of the CDR3 is TGTGCCTGGTCACTAATTGGGGAGACCCAGTACTTC. Encoded protein: CAWSLIGETQYF.

This chain connects TRBV5-1 to TRBJ1-5; no clear D. Between the trimmed V and J ends, which lost 0 bases and 0 bases, there was a span of 10 bases. The germline CDR1 and CDR2 sequences are SGHRS and YFSETQ. This CDR3 region has 16 residues. The CDR3 nucleotides read TGCGCCAGCAGCTTGGGGGCGTCCTCTAGCAATCAGCCCCAGCATTTT. Encoded protein: CASSLGASSSNQPQHF.

The V and J genes are TRBV11-3 and TRBJ1-1; D possibly corresponds to TRBD1 (6 bases). Trimming pared 3 bases from V and 4 bases from J, leaving 12 bases between. The CDR3 loop spans 14 amino acids. Germline CDR1 is SGHNT and CDR2 is YENEEA. This CDR3 is CASSFTGRGTEAFF. For the CDR3, the DNA is TGTGCCAGCAGCTTCACAGGGAGGGGCACTGAAGCTTTCTTT.

This clone was detected only a few times. The V and J genes are TRBV7-9 and TRBJ1-2; 9 bases map to TRBD1. The ends lost 5 bases at V and 7 bases at J; junction bases unmatched: 5. The CDR3 covers 13 residues. Looked up from germline, CDR1 is SEHNR and CDR2 is FQNEAQ (reference sequence). This CDR3 reads CASSLGQGRGYTF. For the CDR3, the DNA is TGTGCCAGCAGCCTGGGACAGGGTCGTGGCTACACCTTC. Drawing the rest from reference TRBV7-9 and TRBJ1-2, the complete variable domain is DTGVSQNPRHKITKRGQNVTFRCDPISEHNRLYWYRQTLGQGPEFLTYFQNEAQLEKSRLLSDRFSAERPKGSFSTLEIQRTEQGDSAMYLCASSLGQGRGYTFGSGTRLTVV.

CDR3 in DNA: TGCGCCAGCAGCTTTGTTCCCGGGGACAATGAAGCTTTCTTT. This encodes CASSFVPGDNEAFF. This chain connects TRBV5-1 to TRBJ1-1, with D perhaps matching TRBD1 (6 bases). Trimming took 2 bases from V and 7 from J, leaving 15 bases between them. Germline V gene data show CDR1 as SGHRS and CDR2 as YFSETQ. This CDR3 has 14 amino acids.

The rearrangement links TRBV4-1 to TRBJ2-2; D not resolved. V shed 0 bases and J shed 4 bases, with 9 bases lying between them. CDR1 MGHRA and CDR2 YSYEKL come from the germline V gene. The CDR3 extends over 15 amino acids. The DNA of the CDR3 is TGCGCCAGCAGCCAAGATCGAGGCGTCACCGGGGAGCTGTTTTTT. This sequence encodes CASSQDRGVTGELFF.

The chain uses TRBV29-1 and TRBJ2-1; D is possibly TRBD2 (6 bases). Per the germline V gene, CDR1 is SQVTM and CDR2 is ANQGSEA. The CDR3 extends over 12 amino acids. The germline V and J ends were trimmed by 4 bases and 3 bases, with 7 bases remaining between them. CDR3 in amino acids: CSVVGGYNEQFF. DNA of the CDR3: TGCAGCGTTGTCGGGGGCTACAATGAGCAGTTCTTC.

The chain joins TRBV18 to TRBJ2-7, with a possible D match to TRBD2 (5 bases). CDR1 is KGHSH, CDR2 LQKENI, per germline. V dropped 3 bases and J dropped 4 bases, with 13 bases sitting between them. The CDR3 length is 14 residues. CDR3 in amino acids: CASSPSPGLYEQYF. CDR3 nucleotide sequence: TGTGCCAGCTCACCCTCCCCGGGGTTGTACGAGCAGTACTTC.